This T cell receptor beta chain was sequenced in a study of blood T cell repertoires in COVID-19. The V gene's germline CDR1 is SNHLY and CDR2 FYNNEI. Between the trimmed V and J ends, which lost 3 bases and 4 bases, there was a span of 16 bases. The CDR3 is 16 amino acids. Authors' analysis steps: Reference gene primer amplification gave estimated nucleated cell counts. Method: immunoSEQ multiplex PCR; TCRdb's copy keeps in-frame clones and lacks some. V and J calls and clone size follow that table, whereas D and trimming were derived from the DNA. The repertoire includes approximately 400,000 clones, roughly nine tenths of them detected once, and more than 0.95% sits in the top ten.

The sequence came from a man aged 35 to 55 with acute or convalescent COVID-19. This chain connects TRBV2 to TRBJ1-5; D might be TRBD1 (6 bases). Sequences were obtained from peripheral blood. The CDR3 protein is CASSDGAGGLNQPQHF. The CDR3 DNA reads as TGTGCCAGCAGTGACGGAGCGGGGGGCCTTAATCAGCCCCAGCATTTT.